This T cell receptor beta chain emerged from a study of blood T cells in healthy people across ages. With a J-beta primer mix and a sample-barcoded 5' primer, a second PCR ran roughly 6 to 11 cycles. TCRdb reanalysed the 5' RACE reads using MiXCR and keeps one entry per CDR3 protein. The sample lists hundreds of thousands of distinct CDR3 sequences; 55% to 70% were seen once. The CDR3 has 14 residues. The germline CDR1 and CDR2 sequences are SGHTA and FQGNSA. Germline trimming cut 8 bases from V and 6 bases from J; bases unmatched to any gene: 12. This clonotype appeared a few times. The V and J genes are TRBV7-2 and TRBJ2-7; 8 bases map to TRBD1. The specimen was blood. The receptor was derived from a man younger than 45 in good health. CDR3 DNA sequence: TGTGCCAGCGGATACGGGACAGGTCTCGGCGAGCAGTACTTC. It codes for CASGYGTGLGEQYF. Filled out from reference TRBV7-2 and TRBJ2-7, the complete variable domain reads GAGVSQSPSNKVTEKGKDVELRCDPISGHTALYWYRQSLGQGLEFLIYFQGNSAPDKSGLPSDRFSAERTGGSVSTLTIQRTQQEDSAVYLCASGYGTGLGEQYFGPGTRLTVT.